Below, 21 T cell receptor beta chains from the same sample are listed, as sequenced in a study of T cell changes during pregnancy in multiple sclerosis (dated by TCRdb to between 2018 and 2021). Library method: the immunoSEQ multiplex PCR assay. The clones in this table, taken by TCRdb from immuneACCESS, are in-frame only. Not every clone is retained; where verified, under half of the shortfall comes from an unresolved V gene, and the cause of the rest is unknown. The sample data list 100,000 or so clones, and 90% to 95% of these were observed just once. The ten most abundant clones make up about 2.4% of the sample. The source was peripheral blood, collected in the third trimester of pregnancy. Receptor source: a female donor with multiple sclerosis, enrolled in a pregnancy study.

The sample holds a few counts of this clone. This chain links TRBV29-1 with TRBJ1-5; D unresolved. Trimming cost V 1 base and J 4 bases, with 8 bases left between them. Germline lookup yields CDR1 SQVTM and CDR2 ANQGSEA. The CDR3 has 13 amino acids. The CDR3 region is CSVEVGMNQPQHF. CDR3 DNA sequence: TGCAGCGTTGAAGTCGGGATGAATCAGCCCCAGCATTTT.

V usage is TRBV29-1 and J usage is TRBJ2-7, with 11 bases that match TRBD1. Trimming cost V 6 bases and J 3 bases; bases outside gene matches: 4. There are 13 residues in the CDR3. Germline values: CDR1 SQVTM, CDR2 ANQGSEA. The CDR3 here is CSVGQGGFYEQYF. CDR3 bases: TGCAGCGTGGGACAGGGGGGATTCTACGAGCAGTACTTC.

This sequence joins TRBV10-2 and TRBJ1-1; TRBD1 matches 7 bases. Germline CDR1 reads WSHSY; CDR2 reads SAAADI. There are 15 residues in the CDR3. The V and J ends lost 8 bases and 3 bases, in that order; junction bases with no gene match: 12. CDR3 region: CASWGNRGTDTEAFF. The CDR3 DNA follows: TGCGCCAGCTGGGGGAACAGGGGAACGGACACTGAAGCTTTCTTT.

This clone was seen a single time. This chain joins TRBV5-6 and TRBJ2-7; 9 bases match TRBD2. The CDR3 has 15 amino acids. V shed 0 bases and J 3 bases; nucleotides not matched to a gene: 4. Germline V gives CDR1 SGHDT, CDR2 YYEEEE. The CDR3 spells CASSLVGTSSYEQYF. CDR3 coding DNA: TGTGCCAGCAGCTTGGTTGGGACTAGCAGCTACGAGCAGTACTTC.

The chain recombines TRBV5-6 with TRBJ2-2; D ambiguous. Deletions cut 0 bases from V and 4 bases from J, with 19 bases between. The CDR3 consists of 18 residues. Germline V lookup: CDR1 SGHDT, CDR2 YYEEEE. DNA for the CDR3: TGTGCCAGCAGCTTGGGTGAGACCAGACTTCTGGGCACCGGGGAGCTGTTTTTT. Residues: CASSLGETRLLGTGELFF.

The chain uses TRBV21-1 and TRBJ2-2; TRBD1, the table's D call, was not compared with the DNA. TRBV21-1 is annotated as a pseudogene. The CDR3 totals 16 residues. This CDR3 reads CASTFWEGGCTGELFF. CDR3 sequence (DNA): TGTGCCAGCACCTTTTGGGAAGGGGGCTGTACCGGGGAGCTGTTTTTT.

The V and J genes are TRBV6-6 and TRBJ2-3, with TRBD2 matching 11 bases. V gave up 6 bases and J gave up 4 bases; unmatched junction bases: 3. CDR3 length: 14 amino acids. CDR1 and CDR2 (germline): MNHNY, SVGAGI (reference sequence). CDR3 DNA sequence: TGTGCCAGCAGCTCGGGACTAGCGGCAGATACGCAGTATTTT. This codes for CASSSGLAADTQYF.

V is TRBV19 and J is TRBJ2-1, with TRBD1 identical over 7 bases. CDR1 and CDR2 (germline): LNHDA, SQIVND (reference sequence). After removal of 10 bases from V and 9 bases from J, the junction contained 18 bases not matched to a gene. This CDR3 contains 15 residues. Written as DNA, the CDR3 is TGTGCCACCCTACCCGGGACAGAGAATTTGGGTGAGCAGTTCTTC. Translated, it gives CATLPGTENLGEQFF.

The gene calls are TRBV6-5 and TRBJ1-1; D uncertain. With 2 bases removed from V and 3 bases from J, the gap between germline ends came to 13 bases. Germline lookup yields CDR1 MNHEY and CDR2 SVGAGI. The CDR3 has 15 residues. In nucleotides, the CDR3 is TGTGCCAGCAGTTACGGATTCGGGAGAGACACTGAAGCTTTCTTT. This gives the protein CASSYGFGRDTEAFF.

The J gene is TRBJ1-5, the V gene TRBV10-3, with TRBD1 identical over 8 bases. The CDR3 spans 13 residues. CDR1 and CDR2 from the germline V gene are ENHRY and SYGVKD. The ends lost 11 bases at V and 4 bases at J; junction bases unmatched: 7. The CDR3 sequence: CASQRDRNQPQHF. The CDR3 DNA follows: TGTGCCTCGCAAAGGGACAGGAATCAGCCCCAGCATTTT.

V usage is TRBV6-5 and J usage is TRBJ2-7, with 9 nucleotides matching TRBD1. The CDR3 is made up of 13 amino acids. V lost 4 bases to trimming and J lost 4 bases; unmatched junction nucleotides: 2. The germline CDR1 and CDR2 sequences are MNHEY and SVGAGI. CDR3 nucleotides: TGTGCCAGCAGTTCGGGACAGGGTTACGAGCAGTACTTC. It is translated as CASSSGQGYEQYF.

This chain links TRBV19 with TRBJ2-7, with TRBD1 matching over 8 bases. Germline CDR1 is LNHDA and CDR2 is SQIVND (reference sequence). The CDR3 sequence is 13 residues long. Losses at the gene ends were 4 bases for V and 6 bases for J; bases not matched to a gene: 5. CDR3 region: CASSTGTGTEQYF. The CDR3 DNA reads as TGTGCCAGTAGTACCGGGACAGGTACCGAGCAGTACTTC.

The chain couples TRBV5-1 to TRBJ1-1, with D possibly matching TRBD1 (5 bases). CDR3 length: 14 amino acids. The V gene's germline CDR1 is SGHRS and CDR2 YFSETQ. Trimming took 0 bases from V and 4 from J, leaving 10 bases between them. This chain's CDR3 is CASSLGGVTTEAFF. CDR3 DNA sequence: TGCGCCAGCAGCTTGGGGGGGGTCACCACTGAAGCTTTCTTT. The full variable domain, in which reference TRBV5-1 and TRBJ1-1 provide the parts outside the CDR3, is KAGVTQTPRYLIKTRGQQVTLSCSPISGHRSVSWYQQTPGQGLQFLFEYFSETQRNKGNFPGRFSGRQFSNSRSEMNVSTLELGDSALYLCASSLGGVTTEAFFGQGTRLTVV.

The chain carries TRBV15 and TRBJ2-1, with 8 bases identical to TRBD1. Germline V CDR1 and CDR2: LNHNV, YYDKDF (reference sequence). The CDR3 loop spans 14 amino acids. Trimming cost V 3 bases and J 6 bases; bases outside gene matches: 4. CDR3 DNA sequence: TGTGCCACCAGCAGCCGGACAGGGAGCAATGAGCAGTTCTTC. Translating gives CATSSRTGSNEQFF.

V is TRBV19 and J is TRBJ1-1, with D possibly being TRBD1 (6 bases). This CDR3 spans 14 amino acids. Germline lookup yields CDR1 LNHDA and CDR2 SQIVND (reference sequence). Trimming took 4 bases from V and 1 from J, leaving 10 bases between them. The CDR3 region has the DNA TGTGCCAGTAGTAAGGACAGCCAGAACACTGAAGCTTTCTTT. Translated, it gives CASSKDSQNTEAFF.

This clone was counted a few times. The chain combines TRBV29-1 with TRBJ2-5; 11 positions match TRBD2. J gave up 1 base and V 7 bases, and 5 bases lay outside the gene matches. The germline V gene encodes CDR1 SQVTM and CDR2 ANQGSEA. This CDR3 comprises 14 residues. CDR3 residues: CSAFSGRAQETQYF. CDR3 bases: TGCAGCGCTTTTAGCGGGAGGGCCCAAGAGACCCAGTACTTC.

The rearrangement uses TRBV29-1 and TRBJ2-7; 11 bases agree with TRBD2. CDR1 is SQVTM and CDR2 is ANQGSEA in the germline V gene. The CDR3 spans 16 residues. V lost 6 bases, J lost 0 bases, and 10 bases stayed unmatched. CDR3: CSVVFSGRALSYEQYF. The CDR3 DNA sequence: TGCAGCGTGGTATTTAGCGGGAGGGCCCTCTCCTACGAGCAGTACTTC.

This clone was seen a single time. The CDR3 reads CASSSPSGRSREQYF. In DNA form, the CDR3 reads TGTGCCAGCAGCTCACCTAGCGGGAGATCGAGAGAGCAGTACTTC. The chain has TRBV4-2 and TRBJ2-7; 10 positions match TRBD2. Germline V gene sequence: CDR1 LGHNA, CDR2 YNFKEQ. V lost 5 bases to trimming and J lost 7 bases; unmatched junction nucleotides: 11. CDR3 size: 15 residues.

The V and J genes are TRBV6-1 and TRBJ1-3; D not resolved. The CDR3 consists of 15 residues. Germline CDR1 MNHNS, CDR2 SASEGT. V was trimmed by 4 bases and J by 0 bases, leaving 10 bases between them. CDR3 residues: CASSGDGYSGNTIYF. DNA of the CDR3: TGTGCCAGCAGTGGAGACGGGTACTCTGGAAACACCATATATTTT.

The chain recombines TRBV18 with TRBJ2-1; 10 nucleotides align to TRBD1. V was pared by 2 bases and J by 6 bases, with 10 bases of the junction left unmatched. This CDR3 is built from 17 residues. Germline V gives CDR1 KGHSH, CDR2 LQKENI. The CDR3 region has the DNA TGTGCCAGCTCACCAATCCCGACAGGGGGCGATTTCAATGAGCAGTTCTTC. Its protein is CASSPIPTGGDFNEQFF.

The chain employs TRBV5-6 and TRBJ2-4, with 9 bases aligning to TRBD1. CDR1 and CDR2 (germline): SGHDT, YYEEEE. V was pared by 3 bases and J by 7 bases, with 2 bases of the junction left unmatched. There are 13 residues in the CDR3. The CDR3: CASSWTGVNIQYF. The CDR3 nucleotides read TGTGCCAGCAGCTGGACAGGGGTCAACATTCAGTACTTC.